What follows are 24 T cell receptor beta chains derived from one specimen sequenced in a study of T cell clonality in common variable immunodeficiency (dated by TCRdb to about 2015). The receptor library was made with the immunoSEQ multiplex PCR assay. Sourced from immuneACCESS, this table was stored by TCRdb with only in-frame sequences that have V and J called. A share of the clones is absent; for the studies checked, an unresolved V gene accounts for under half, and the remainder has no known explanation. Listed for this sample are roughly 50,000 clones, none observed only a single time. The leading ten clones occupy nearly 3.5% of the sample. Sequenced material: peripheral blood mononuclear cells. Every receptor here comes from a person between 18 and 75 years old in good health.

This clone was observed a handful of times. The CDR3 extends 3 residues past the end of the read, so its final part is completed from the germline J gene. V usage is TRBV19 and J usage is TRBJ1-2; D might be TRBD1 (6 bases). Germline CDR1 and CDR2: LNHDA and SQIVND (reference sequence). Trimming took 6 bases from V and 4 from J, leaving 15 bases between them. This CDR3 has 14 amino acids. CDR3 region: CASSEIGQSYGYTF. The CDR3 bases that were read are TGTGCCAGTAGCGAAATCGGACAGTCCTATGGC.

This clone was counted ten times or more. The read halts 3 residues ahead of the CDR3 end, with the missing end drawn from the germline J gene. This rearrangement joins TRBV29-1 to TRBJ1-1, with 9 bases matching TRBD1. The germline gives CDR1 SQVTM, CDR2 ANQGSEA. With 6 bases clipped from V and 6 bases from J, the junction kept 11 bases outside the gene matches. CDR3 length: 14 residues. Here the CDR3 reads CSVELGDRDAEAFF. CDR3 DNA, as far as it was read: TGCAGCGTCGAATTGGGGGACAGGGACGCTGAA.

This clone was counted ten times or more. The read ends 3 residues early relative to the CDR3; the germline J gene fills the gap. The genes are TRBV6-2 or TRBV6-3 and TRBJ2-4; TRBD1 aligns across 8 bases. The CDR3 consists of 11 residues. Germline V gene sequence: CDR1 MNHEY, CDR2 SVGEGT. The CDR3 region is CASSHGQGQYF. The CDR3 DNA, read in part, is TGTGCCAGCAGTCACGGACAGGGT.

This clone was observed at least ten times. The read halts 3 residues ahead of the CDR3 end, with the missing end drawn from the germline J gene. The chain is built from TRBV5-4 and TRBJ2-2; D is undetermined. The CDR3 has 15 amino acids. Germline lookup yields CDR1 SGHNT and CDR2 YYREEE (reference sequence). V lost 4 bases to trimming and J lost 3 bases, with 13 bases between them. Here the CDR3 reads CASSSPRSHTGELFF. CDR3 DNA, as far as it was read: TGTGCCAGCAGCAGCCCTAGGTCCCACACCGGGGAG.

Notes on this clone: The observed sequence ends 3 residues before the CDR3 terminus, with the missing tail filled in from the germline J gene. This chain connects TRBV7-9 to TRBJ1-1; 7 bases align to TRBD1. CDR3 size: 13 residues. CDR1 is SEHNR and CDR2 is FQNEAQ in the germline V gene (reference sequence). V shed 5 bases, J shed 6 bases, and the junction held 6 bases outside the gene matches. Partial CDR3 DNA: TGTGCCAGCAGCCCGACAGGGAGGGCTGAA. The encoded protein is CASSPTGRAE. The whole CDR3 reads CASSPTGRAEAFF.

With regard to this clone: The read terminates 3 residues ahead of where the CDR3 ends, so the germline J gene completes it. This sequence joins TRBV5-4 and TRBJ2-7; 9 positions agree with TRBD2. The germline V gene has CDR1 SGHNT and CDR2 YYREEE (reference sequence). The CDR3 sequence is 15 residues long. The V gene end was trimmed by 0 bases and the J gene end by 2 bases; junction bases not matched to a gene: 3. The CDR3 loop is CASSLGLAGTYEQYF. CDR3 DNA, as far as it was read: TGTGCCAGCAGCTTGGGGCTAGCGGGAACCTACGAG.

This clone was recorded many times. From the germline J gene comes the end of the CDR3, since the read stops 3 residues before it. The chain carries TRBV19 and TRBJ2-1; 8 positions match TRBD2. This CDR3 is built from 15 residues. The V segment lost 6 bases and the J segment 3 bases; nucleotides outside the gene matches: 7. Germline V lookup: CDR1 LNHDA, CDR2 SQIVND (reference sequence). CDR3 in amino acids: CASSRTSLNYNEQFF. CDR3 DNA (partial): TGTGCCAGTAGCCGGACTAGCCTAAACTACAATGAG.

CDR3 sequence: CASSFSSGVSPLFF. CDR3 DNA (partial): TGTGCCAGCAGCTTCTCTTCGGGGGTCTCACCG. This chain links TRBV7-9 with TRBJ2-2; TRBD2 might be the D (6 bases). The CDR3 is cut off 3 residues early in the read; its end comes from the germline J gene. The CDR3 runs to 14 residues. The germline gives CDR1 SEHNR, CDR2 FQNEAQ (reference sequence).

This clone showed up many times. The read ends 3 residues before the CDR3 terminus; that terminus is restored from the germline J gene. The chain couples TRBV30 to TRBJ1-1; tentative D call: TRBD1 (5 bases). Trimming left V 2 bases short and J 2 bases short, with 9 bases between. Germline V CDR1 and CDR2: GTSNPN, SVGIG (reference sequence). The CDR3 loop spans 13 amino acids. CDR3: CAWSTGANTEAFF. The CDR3 DNA, read in part, is TGTGCCTGGAGTACAGGAGCTAACACTGAA.

This clone has a count of ten or more. Read sequence stops 3 residues before the CDR3 end, and the germline J gene provides the missing end. The chain links TRBV7-8 to TRBJ2-2; 9 bases agree with TRBD1. With V trimmed by 4 bases and J by 7 bases, 7 bases remained unmatched. Per the germline V gene, CDR1 is SGHVS and CDR2 is FQNEAQ. CDR3 length equals 15 residues. Partial CDR3 DNA: TGTGCCAGCAGCTACAGGGGGCGCTTTGGCGGGGAG. Translated: CASSYRGRFGGE. The full CDR3 protein reads CASSYRGRFGGELFF.

This clone showed up just a few times. The read ends 3 residues early relative to the CDR3; the germline J gene fills the gap. The gene calls are TRBV18 and TRBJ2-2, with a tentative D call TRBD1 (6 bases). The CDR3 extends over 14 amino acids. Germline V gene sequence: CDR1 KGHSH, CDR2 LQKENI. The part of the CDR3 DNA that was read is TGTGCCAGCTCACCGGACAGTTTTAATGAAAAG. Amino acids: CASSPDSFNEK. The whole CDR3 is CASSPDSFNEKLFF.

This clone was seen repeatedly, ten times or more. The DNA ends 3 residues before the CDR3 does, and the rest of the CDR3 is filled in from the germline J gene. This chain links TRBV20-1 with TRBJ2-3; D is unclear. The V gene's germline CDR1 is DFQATT and CDR2 SNEGSKA (reference sequence). The CDR3 has 13 amino acids. The CDR3: CSAAPDQAPAQYF. Partial CDR3 DNA: TGCAGTGCTGCACCCGACCAGGCCCCGGCG.

This clone appeared many times. Here the CDR3 reads CSALAGTGGDGTEAFF. Partial CDR3 DNA: TGCAGTGCTCTGGCTGGGACAGGGGGCGATGGCACTGAA. V gene TRBV20-1 combines with J gene TRBJ1-1, with TRBD1 identical over 12 bases. The read ends 3 residues early relative to the CDR3; the germline J gene fills the gap. Germline CDR1 is DFQATT and CDR2 is SNEGSKA (reference sequence). Losses at the gene ends were 5 bases for V and 4 bases for J; bases not matched to a gene: 11. The CDR3 is made up of 16 amino acids.

This clone showed up many times. The sequenced fragment ends 3 residues before the CDR3 boundary, so the rest is inferred from the germline J gene. This chain connects TRBV5-1 to TRBJ2-2; TRBD1 matches at 10 bases. This CDR3 is built from 15 residues. V lost 2 bases and J lost 6; bases outside the gene matches: 4. The germline gives CDR1 SGHRS, CDR2 YFSETQ. CDR3 loop: CASSLGTGVSGELFF. CDR3 bases read: TGCGCCAGCAGCTTAGGGACAGGGGTCTCCGGGGAG.

In this sample, this clone turned up a few times. Coverage ceases 3 residues before the CDR3 finishes, and the germline J gene fills in the end. The chain joins TRBV7-8 to TRBJ2-5, with 10 nucleotides matching TRBD1. The J segment lost 5 bases and the V segment lost 1 base, leaving 4 bases of the junction unmatched. This CDR3 comprises 15 residues. Germline CDR1 and CDR2: SGHVS and FQNEAQ. The part of the CDR3 DNA that was read is TGTGCCAGCAGCTTAGGGGGACAGGGGTCGGAGACC. Encoded protein: CASSLGGQGSET. The complete CDR3 sequence is CASSLGGQGSETQYF.

There are many counts of this clone. The read terminates 3 residues before the CDR3 end, so the remaining end is supplied by the germline J gene. The chain is built from TRBV2 and TRBJ2-1, with a possible D match to TRBD1 (6 bases). Germline CDR1 reads SNHLY; CDR2 reads FYNNEI. V shed 7 bases and J shed 0 bases, with 13 bases lying between them. CDR3 length equals 15 residues. The sequenced part of the CDR3 DNA is TGTGCCAGCAAATGGACAGAAAGCTCCTACAATGAG. Protein: CASKWTESSYNE. The entire CDR3 sequence reads CASKWTESSYNEQFF. The full variable domain, rest sourced from reference TRBV2 and TRBJ2-1, is EPEVTQTPSHQVTQMGQEVILRCVPISNHLYFYWYRQILGQKVEFLVSFYNNEISEKSEIFDDQFSVERPDGSNFTLKIRSTKLEDSAMYFCASKWTESSYNEQFFGPGTRLTVL.

This clone was counted at least ten times. The read falls 3 residues short of the CDR3 end, and the missing part is taken from the germline J gene. The chain couples TRBV20-1 to TRBJ2-5; TRBD1 agrees at 10 bases. Germline values: CDR1 DFQATT, CDR2 SNEGSKA (reference sequence). The CDR3 runs 14 residues. The junction had 10 bases not matched to a gene; V was cut back by 6 bases and J by 6 bases. This CDR3 reads CSAADRGRLKTQYF. The part of the CDR3 DNA that was read is TGCAGTGCCGCCGACAGGGGGCGTCTGAAGACC.

This clone was counted ten times or more. The CDR3 end falls 3 residues outside the read, so it is completed with the germline J gene. J is TRBJ2-7 and V is TRBV30; 8 positions match TRBD1. The germline V gene encodes CDR1 GTSNPN and CDR2 SVGIG (reference sequence). This CDR3 region has 13 residues. V trimming: 0 bases; J trimming: 5 bases; junction bases outside the gene matches: 3. The CDR3 protein is CAWSVQTGDEQYF. Incomplete CDR3 DNA: TGTGCCTGGAGTGTACAGACAGGGGACGAG.

A remark on this clone: The read falls 3 residues short of the CDR3 end, and the missing part is taken from the germline J gene. The V and J genes are TRBV30 and TRBJ1-4; D uncertain. CDR1 is GTSNPN, CDR2 SVGIG, per germline (reference sequence). The CDR3 spans 15 residues. CDR3: CAWTRIHRPNSPLFF. CDR3 bases read: TGTGCCTGGACCAGGATCCACCGCCCAAATTCACCA.

A few counts support this clone. The CDR3 end is not reached by the read, which stops 3 residues before it; the germline J gene fills it in. The rearrangement uses TRBV30 and TRBJ1-4; 7 nucleotides align to TRBD1. The germline gives CDR1 GTSNPN, CDR2 SVGIG (reference sequence). CDR3 length: 15 residues. CDR3 bases read: TGTGCCGGGAATCCGACAGGGAAGAGGAATTCACCA. This encodes CAGNPTGKRNSP. The whole CDR3 reads CAGNPTGKRNSPLFF.

This clone occurred many times. From the germline J gene comes the end of the CDR3, since the read stops 3 residues before it. The genes are TRBV14 and TRBJ2-7; 10 nucleotides match TRBD2. CDR3 length: 17 amino acids. Germline V CDR1 and CDR2: SGHDN, FVKESK. J gave up 1 base and V 4 bases, and 10 bases lay outside the gene matches. CDR3 in amino acids: CASSRQSGTSESYEQYF. The part of the CDR3 DNA that was read is TGTGCCAGCAGCCGACAATCCGGGACTAGCGAGTCCTACGAG.

This clone was detected a few times. The read gets to within 3 residues of the CDR3 end, and the germline J gene fills in the rest. The chain employs TRBV20-1 and TRBJ2-3; D is possibly TRBD2 (7 bases). This CDR3 region has 14 residues. From germline, CDR1 is DFQATT and CDR2 SNEGSKA (reference sequence). The CDR3 reads CSASRGTTQETQYF. CDR3 DNA, as far as it was read: TGCAGTGCTAGTAGGGGGACTACTCAAGAGACG.

This clone was recorded at least ten times. The sequence runs out 3 residues before the end of the CDR3; the remainder is reconstructed from the germline J gene. The chain couples TRBV19 to TRBJ2-5; 13 nucleotides agree with TRBD2. This CDR3 spans 18 amino acids. V lost 4 bases and J lost 6; bases outside the gene matches: 14. In germline, CDR1 is LNHDA, CDR2 SQIVND (reference sequence). The sequenced part of the CDR3 DNA is TGTGCCAGTAGTACGGATGCGGGGACTAGCGGGACTCGGCAGACC. It is translated as CASSTDAGTSGTRQT. The full CDR3 protein reads CASSTDAGTSGTRQTQYF. Full variable domain (outside the CDR3, taken from reference TRBV19 and TRBJ2-5): DGGITQSPKYLFRKEGQNVTLSCEQNLNHDAMYWYRQDPGQGLRLIYYSQIVNDFQKGDIAEGYSVSREKKESFPLTVTSAQKNPTAFYLCASSTDAGTSGTRQTQYFGPGTRLLVL.

The table lists this clone with many counts. The CDR3 DNA, read in part, is TGCAGTGCTAGAGATAGCATTAGCGTAAAAAACATT. Amino acids: CSARDSISVKNI. The whole CDR3 reads CSARDSISVKNIQYF. The chain uses TRBV20-1 and TRBJ2-4; possibly TRBD2 for D (5 bases). Read sequence stops 3 residues before the CDR3 end, and the germline J gene provides the missing end. Trimming pared 0 bases from V and 4 bases from J, leaving 13 bases between. The CDR3 contains 15 residues. CDR1 is DFQATT and CDR2 is SNEGSKA in the germline V gene (reference sequence).